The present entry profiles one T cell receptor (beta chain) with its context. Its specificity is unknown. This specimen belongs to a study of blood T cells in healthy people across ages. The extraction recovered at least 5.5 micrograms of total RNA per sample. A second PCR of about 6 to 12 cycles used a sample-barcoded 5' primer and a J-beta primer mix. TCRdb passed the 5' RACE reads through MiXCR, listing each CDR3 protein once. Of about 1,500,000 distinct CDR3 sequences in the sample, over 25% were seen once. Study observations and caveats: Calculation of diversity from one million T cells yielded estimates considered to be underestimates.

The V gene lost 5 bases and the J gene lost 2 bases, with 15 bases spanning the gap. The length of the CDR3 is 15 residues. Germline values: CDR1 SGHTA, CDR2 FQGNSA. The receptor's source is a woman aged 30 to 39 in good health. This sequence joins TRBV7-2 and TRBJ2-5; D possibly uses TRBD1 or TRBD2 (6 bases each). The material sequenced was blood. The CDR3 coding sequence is TGTGCCAGCAGCCGTTCACCGGGGGCGCAAGAGACCCAGTACTTC. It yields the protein CASSRSPGAQETQYF.